This T cell receptor (beta chain) was captured in a study of cytomegalovirus exposure and HLA in healthy donors. Whole-study context: Early released data comprised some 85 million unique TCRs from HLA-typed donors. Whole-study results and caveats: The investigators catalogued 160 or so TCR beta chains as cytomegalovirus-associated.

PCR primers comprised 60 Vbeta and 13 Jbeta primers. TCRdb's copy holds only in-frame clones and misses some; the assay was immunoSEQ multiplex PCR. Among 90,000 to 100,000 clones, around 74% were seen once, and the ten largest hold about 6.6%. V was pared by 5 bases and J by 4 bases, with 15 bases of the junction left unmatched. The CDR3 covers 17 residues. Looked up from germline, CDR1 is SGHAT and CDR2 is FQNNGV. This clone was observed a handful of times. What it binds is unknown. This sequence was found in a man aged 35-49 years in good health and CMV-seropositive. V is TRBV11-2 and J is TRBJ2-7; 9 positions match TRBD2. Sequenced sample: PBMCs. DNA of the CDR3: TGTGCCAGCAGCCCGCGAGAAGGGGCGGGAGGGGGTTACGAGCAGTACTTC. It specifies CASSPREGAGGGYEQYF.